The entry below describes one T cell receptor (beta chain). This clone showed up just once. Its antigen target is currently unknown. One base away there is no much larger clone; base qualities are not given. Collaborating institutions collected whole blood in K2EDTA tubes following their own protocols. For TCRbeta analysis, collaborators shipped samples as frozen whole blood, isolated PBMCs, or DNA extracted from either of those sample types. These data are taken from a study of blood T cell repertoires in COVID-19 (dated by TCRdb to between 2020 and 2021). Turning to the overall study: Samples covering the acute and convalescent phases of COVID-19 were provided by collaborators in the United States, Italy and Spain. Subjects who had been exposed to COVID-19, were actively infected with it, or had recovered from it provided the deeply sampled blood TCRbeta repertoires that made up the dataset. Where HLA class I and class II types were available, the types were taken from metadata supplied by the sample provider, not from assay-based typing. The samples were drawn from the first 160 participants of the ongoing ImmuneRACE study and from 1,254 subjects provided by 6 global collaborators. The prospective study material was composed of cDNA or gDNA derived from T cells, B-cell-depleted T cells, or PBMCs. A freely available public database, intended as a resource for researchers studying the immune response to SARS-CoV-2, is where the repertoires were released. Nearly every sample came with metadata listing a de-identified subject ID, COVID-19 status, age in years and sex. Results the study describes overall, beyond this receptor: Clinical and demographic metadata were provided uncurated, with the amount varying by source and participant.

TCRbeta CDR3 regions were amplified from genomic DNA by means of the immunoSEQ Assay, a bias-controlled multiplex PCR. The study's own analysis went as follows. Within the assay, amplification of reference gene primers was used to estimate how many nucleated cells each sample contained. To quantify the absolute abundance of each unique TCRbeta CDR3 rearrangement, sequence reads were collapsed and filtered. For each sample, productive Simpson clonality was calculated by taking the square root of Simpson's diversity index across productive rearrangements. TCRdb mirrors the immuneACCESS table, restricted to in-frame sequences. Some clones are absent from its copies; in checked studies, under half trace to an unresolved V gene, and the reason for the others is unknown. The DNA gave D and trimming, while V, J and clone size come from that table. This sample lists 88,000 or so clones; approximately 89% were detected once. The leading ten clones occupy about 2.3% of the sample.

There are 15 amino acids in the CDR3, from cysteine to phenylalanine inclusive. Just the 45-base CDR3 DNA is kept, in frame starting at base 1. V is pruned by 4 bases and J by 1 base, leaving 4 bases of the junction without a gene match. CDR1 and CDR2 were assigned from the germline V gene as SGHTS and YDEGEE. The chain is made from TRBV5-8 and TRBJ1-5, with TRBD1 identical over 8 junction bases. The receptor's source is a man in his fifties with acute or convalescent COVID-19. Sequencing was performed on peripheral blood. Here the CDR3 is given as CASSRTGKSNQPQHF. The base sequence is TGTGCCAGCAGCCGGACAGGGAAGAGCAATCAGCCCCAGCATTTT.